This section outlines one TCR beta chain sequence together with its context. The antigen remains undetermined. This sample stems from a study of beta chain features in type 1 diabetes. TCRB transcripts that were expressed got sequenced, as all of the isolated RNA had been reverse transcribed. The data were produced by immunoSEQ multiplex PCR, yet TCRdb's version contains in-frame clones alone and is incomplete. The sample records 40,000 to 50,000 clones, about 68% being singletons. All sorted populations exceeded 95% purity. Study results and limitations: The study notes PCR might favor shorter templates equally in patients and controls. TCRB CDR3s were moderately but significantly shorter in Type 1 diabetes patients in all four CD4+ subsets.

Trimming left V 6 bases short and J 2 bases short, with 5 bases between. The CDR3 runs 12 residues. Germline V gene data show CDR1 as MNHEY and CDR2 as SVGAGI. What was sequenced was Tregs from blood. The sequence came from a man aged 25 to 40 with type 1 diabetes. Some clones in this sample may be carry-over from other donors' samples. The V and J genes are TRBV6-5 and TRBJ2-1; tentatively, D is TRBD2 (5 bases). CDR3 nucleotides: TGTGCCAGCAGAGCGGCCTACAATGAGCAGTTCTTC. Protein sequence: CASRAAYNEQFF.